This TCR beta chain originates from a study of blood T cell repertoires in COVID-19. For the study at large: PBMCs, B-cell-depleted T cells, or T cells provided the cDNA or gDNA that made up the material.

The CDR3 is 16 residues long. The J segment lost 1 base and the V segment lost 6 bases, leaving 8 bases of the junction unmatched. Germline assignment: CDR1 LNHDA and CDR2 SQIVND (reference sequence). Original processing methods: Nucleated cell number was recorded as an estimate derived from reference gene primer amplification. This table comes from immunoSEQ multiplex PCR, and its TCRdb copy is limited to in-frame clones, with some not included. V and J calls plus clone size are reproduced from that table; the DNA served to infer D and trimming. The table lists roughly 150,000 clones, over 75% of them singletons.

This chain uses TRBV19 with TRBJ2-3; TRBD1 matches 9 bases. The sequence derives from a man between 65 and 85 years old with acute or convalescent COVID-19. The sequencing input was peripheral blood. The CDR3 DNA follows: TGTGCCAGTAGAAACAGGGGGCGCGAGGGCACAGATACGCAGTATTTT. This encodes CASRNRGREGTDTQYF.